What follows is one T cell receptor (beta chain) and its context. The antigen is not known. One end of the junction fails to match germline, which may point to a read error. cDNA specific to TCR beta was made from around 450 ng of total RNA, with a constant-region primer employed for priming. Three nested multiplex PCR rounds of slightly modified ARM-PCR generated TCR beta libraries. A C-beta reverse primer was combined with TRBV1-TRBV30 forward primers in the first two PCR rounds, and each round had 10 cycles. Via MiXCR, TCRdb re-called the multiplex PCR reads, giving one row per CDR3 protein. The sample shows 99,000 or so distinct CDR3 sequences, approximately 80% of them seen only once. The data originate from a study of tumor-infiltrating lymphocytes in primary liver carcinoma. Whole-study context: Stage T1-T3 N0M0 tumors spanned roughly 4.2 to 11 cm.

Notes on the study in general: Representation across all five tumor regions was limited to only about 7.5-24% of top clones. Blood trailed tumors significantly in top-250-clone fraction (p = 0.039).

CDR1 is SQVTM and CDR2 is ANQGSEA in the germline V gene. The CDR3 length is 15 residues. Joint extraction of RNA and DNA used 20-30 mg of bulk tissue that was unsorted. The patients had histopathologically diagnosed primary liver carcinoma, and their disease was treated by surgical resection. This TCR derives from a man aged 35-49 years with primary liver carcinoma and hepatitis B virus infection. The specimen sequenced was liver tumor tissue from sampling region 3. Noted subset: tumor region T3, left-lateral pole. The chain couples TRBV29-1 to TRBJ2-5, with 10 positions matching TRBD1. The CDR3 spells CSVGPDRGRLEIQYF. In nucleotides, the CDR3 is TGCAGCGTTGGGCCCGACAGGGGGCGGCTAGAGATCCAGTACTTC.